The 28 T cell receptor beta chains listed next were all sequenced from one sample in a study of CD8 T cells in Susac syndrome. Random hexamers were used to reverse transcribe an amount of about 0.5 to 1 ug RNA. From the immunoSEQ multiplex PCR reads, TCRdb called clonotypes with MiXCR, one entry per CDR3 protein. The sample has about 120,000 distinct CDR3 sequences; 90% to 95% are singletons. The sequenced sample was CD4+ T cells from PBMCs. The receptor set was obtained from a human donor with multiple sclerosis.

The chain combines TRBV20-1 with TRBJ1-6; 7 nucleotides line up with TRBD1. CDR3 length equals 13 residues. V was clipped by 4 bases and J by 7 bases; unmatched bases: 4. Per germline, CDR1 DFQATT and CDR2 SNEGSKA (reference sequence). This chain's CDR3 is CSATPGGNSPLHF. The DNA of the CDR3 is TGCAGTGCTACCCCAGGGGGGAATTCACCCCTCCACTTT.

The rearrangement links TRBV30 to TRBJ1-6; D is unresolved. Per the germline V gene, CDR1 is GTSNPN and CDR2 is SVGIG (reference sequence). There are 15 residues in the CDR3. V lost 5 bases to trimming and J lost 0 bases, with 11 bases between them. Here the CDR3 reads CAWSLDSSYNSPLHF. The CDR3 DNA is TGTGCCTGGTCGCTGGATAGCTCCTATAATTCACCCCTCCACTTT.

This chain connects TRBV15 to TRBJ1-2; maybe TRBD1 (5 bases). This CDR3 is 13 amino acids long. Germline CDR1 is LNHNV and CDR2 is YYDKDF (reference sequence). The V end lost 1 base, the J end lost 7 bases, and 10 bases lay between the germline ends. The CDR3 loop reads CATSRGAGFGYTF. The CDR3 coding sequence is TGTGCCACCAGCAGAGGGGCAGGGTTTGGCTACACCTTC.

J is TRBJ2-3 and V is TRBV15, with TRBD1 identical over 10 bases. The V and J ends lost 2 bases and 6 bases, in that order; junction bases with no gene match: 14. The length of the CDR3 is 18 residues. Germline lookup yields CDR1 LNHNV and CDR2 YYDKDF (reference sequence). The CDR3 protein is CATSRSKAGTGVGDTQYF. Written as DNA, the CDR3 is TGTGCCACCAGCAGATCTAAAGCCGGGACAGGGGTTGGTGATACGCAGTATTTT.

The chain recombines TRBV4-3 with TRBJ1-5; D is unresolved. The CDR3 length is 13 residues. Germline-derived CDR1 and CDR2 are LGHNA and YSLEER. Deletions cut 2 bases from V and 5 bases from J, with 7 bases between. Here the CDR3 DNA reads TGCGCCAGCAGCCAAAATGTGGATCAGCCCCAGCATTTT. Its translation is CASSQNVDQPQHF.

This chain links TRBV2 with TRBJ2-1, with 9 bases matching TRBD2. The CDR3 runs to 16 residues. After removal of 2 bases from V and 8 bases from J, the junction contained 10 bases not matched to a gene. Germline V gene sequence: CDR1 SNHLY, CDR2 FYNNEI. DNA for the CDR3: TGTGCCAGCAGTGAACGCCAAGCGGGGGGAGGCGATGAGCAGTTCTTC. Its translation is CASSERQAGGGDEQFF.

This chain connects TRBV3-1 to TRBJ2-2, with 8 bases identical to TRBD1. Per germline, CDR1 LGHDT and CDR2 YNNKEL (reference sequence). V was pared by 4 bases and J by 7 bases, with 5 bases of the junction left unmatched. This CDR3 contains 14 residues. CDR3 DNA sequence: TGTGCCAGCAGCCCGGGGACAGGCCACGGGGAGCTGTTTTTT. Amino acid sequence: CASSPGTGHGELFF.

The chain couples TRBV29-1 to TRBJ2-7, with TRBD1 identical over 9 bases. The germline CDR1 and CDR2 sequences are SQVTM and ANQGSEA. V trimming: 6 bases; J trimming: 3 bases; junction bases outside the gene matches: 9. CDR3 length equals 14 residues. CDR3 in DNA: TGCAGCGTGGGACAGGGTACATACTACTACGAGCAGTACTTC. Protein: CSVGQGTYYYEQYF.

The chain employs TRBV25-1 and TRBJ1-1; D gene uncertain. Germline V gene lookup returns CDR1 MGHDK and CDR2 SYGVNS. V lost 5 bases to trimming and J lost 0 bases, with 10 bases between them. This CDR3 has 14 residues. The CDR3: CASSPWAVNTEAFF. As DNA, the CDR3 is TGTGCCAGCAGTCCCTGGGCGGTGAACACTGAAGCTTTCTTT.

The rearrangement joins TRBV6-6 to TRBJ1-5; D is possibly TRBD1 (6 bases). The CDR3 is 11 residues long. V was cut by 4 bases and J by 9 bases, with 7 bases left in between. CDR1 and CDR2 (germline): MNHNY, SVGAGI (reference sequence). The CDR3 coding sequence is TGTGCCAGCAGTTTCAGGGGGCCCCAGCATTTT. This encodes CASSFRGPQHF.

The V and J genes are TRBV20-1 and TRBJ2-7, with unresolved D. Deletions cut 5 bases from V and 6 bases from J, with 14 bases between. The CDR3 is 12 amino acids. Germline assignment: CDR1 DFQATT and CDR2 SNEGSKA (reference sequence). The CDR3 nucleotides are TGCAGTGCTCCTCCCGTAGGCCGCGAGCAGTACTTC. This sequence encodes CSAPPVGREQYF.

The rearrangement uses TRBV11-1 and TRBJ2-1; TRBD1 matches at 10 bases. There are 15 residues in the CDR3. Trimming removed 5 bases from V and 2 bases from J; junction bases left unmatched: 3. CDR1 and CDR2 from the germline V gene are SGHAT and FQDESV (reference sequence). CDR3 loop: CASSPGQGPYNEQFF. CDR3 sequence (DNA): TGTGCCAGCAGCCCGGGACAGGGGCCCTACAATGAGCAGTTCTTC.

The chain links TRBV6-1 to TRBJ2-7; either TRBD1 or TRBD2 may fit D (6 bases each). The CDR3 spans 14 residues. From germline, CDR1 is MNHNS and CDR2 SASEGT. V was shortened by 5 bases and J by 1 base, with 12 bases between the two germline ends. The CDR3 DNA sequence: TGTGCCAGCAGTAACCGGGGGCAATCCTACGAGCAGTACTTC. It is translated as CASSNRGQSYEQYF.

Here the CDR3 reads CASSQGTGGYEKLFF. The CDR3 DNA sequence: TGTGCCAGCAGCCAAGGGACAGGGGGCTATGAAAAACTGTTTTTT. The chain combines TRBV3-1 with TRBJ1-4; 11 positions agree with TRBD1. J gave up 6 bases and V 1 base, and 1 base lay outside the gene matches. The CDR3 runs 15 residues. The germline gives CDR1 LGHDT, CDR2 YNNKEL (reference sequence).

The CDR3 DNA is TGTGCCAGCAGTCTCCTCGGGACTCGTGAAGAGACCCAGTACTTC. Residues: CASSLLGTREETQYF. V and J are TRBV12-3 or TRBV12-4 and TRBJ2-5; a possible D gene is TRBD2 (6 bases). The V end lost 5 bases, the J end lost 3 bases, and 16 bases lay between the germline ends. CDR3 size: 15 residues.

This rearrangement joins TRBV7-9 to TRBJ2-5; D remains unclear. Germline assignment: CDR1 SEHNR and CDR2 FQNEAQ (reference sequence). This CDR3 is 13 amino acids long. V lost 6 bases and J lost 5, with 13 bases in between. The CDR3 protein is CASRALSGETQYF. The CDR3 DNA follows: TGTGCCAGCAGGGCTCTCTCTGGGGAGACCCAGTACTTC.

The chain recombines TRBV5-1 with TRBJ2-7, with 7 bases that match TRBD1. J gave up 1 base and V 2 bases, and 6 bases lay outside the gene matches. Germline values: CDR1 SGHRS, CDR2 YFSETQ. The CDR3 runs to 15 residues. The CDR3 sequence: CASSFGQVESYEQYF. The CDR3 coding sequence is TGCGCCAGCAGCTTCGGACAGGTGGAATCCTACGAGCAGTACTTC.

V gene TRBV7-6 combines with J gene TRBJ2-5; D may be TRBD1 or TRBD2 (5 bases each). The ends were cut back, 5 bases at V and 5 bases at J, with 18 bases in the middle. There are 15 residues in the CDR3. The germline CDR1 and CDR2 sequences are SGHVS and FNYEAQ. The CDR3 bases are TGTGCCAGCAGCCCGATAGCAGGGCCGGGGGAGACCCAGTACTTC. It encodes CASSPIAGPGETQYF.

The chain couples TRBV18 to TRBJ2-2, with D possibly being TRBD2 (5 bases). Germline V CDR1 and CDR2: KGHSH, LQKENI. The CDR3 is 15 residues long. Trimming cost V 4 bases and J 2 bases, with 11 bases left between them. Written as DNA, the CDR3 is TGTGCCAGCTCACTCCGGGATGTCAACACCGGGGAGCTGTTTTTT. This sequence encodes CASSLRDVNTGELFF. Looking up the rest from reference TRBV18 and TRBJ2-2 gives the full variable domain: NAGVMQNPRHLVRRRGQEARLRCSPMKGHSHVYWYRQLPEEGLKFMVYLQKENIIDESGMPKERFSAEFPKEGPSILRIQQVVRGDSAAYFCASSLRDVNTGELFFGEGSRLTVL.

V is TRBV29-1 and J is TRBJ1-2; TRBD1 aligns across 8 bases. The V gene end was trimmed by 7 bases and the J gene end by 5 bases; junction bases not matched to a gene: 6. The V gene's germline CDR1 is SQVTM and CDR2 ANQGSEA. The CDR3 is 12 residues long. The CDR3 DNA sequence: TGCAGCGCTGTGGGACAGGATTATGGCTACACCTTC. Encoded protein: CSAVGQDYGYTF.

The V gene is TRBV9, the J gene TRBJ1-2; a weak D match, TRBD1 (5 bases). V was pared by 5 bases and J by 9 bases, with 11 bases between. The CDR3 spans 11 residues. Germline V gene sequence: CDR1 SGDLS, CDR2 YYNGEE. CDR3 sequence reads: CASRGLGRYTF. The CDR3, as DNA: TGTGCCAGCAGAGGACTGGGGCGCTACACCTTC.

CDR3 loop: CASSAEPRYRLTDWEKLFF. For the CDR3, the DNA is TGTGCCAGCAGTGCTGAACCCCGCTACCGACTCACCGACTGGGAAAAACTGTTTTTT. The genes are TRBV25-1 and TRBJ1-4; D gene uncertain. This CDR3 has 19 amino acids. Germline-derived CDR1 and CDR2 are MGHDK and SYGVNS. The germline V and J ends were trimmed by 4 bases and 8 bases, with 29 bases remaining between them.

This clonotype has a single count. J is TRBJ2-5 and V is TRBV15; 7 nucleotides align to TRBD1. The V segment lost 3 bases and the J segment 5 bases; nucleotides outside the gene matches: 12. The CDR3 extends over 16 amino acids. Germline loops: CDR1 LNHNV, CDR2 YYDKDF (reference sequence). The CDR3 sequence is CATSSSLSSRGETQYF. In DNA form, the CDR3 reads TGTGCCACCAGCAGCTCGCTGTCGTCCAGGGGGGAGACCCAGTACTTC.

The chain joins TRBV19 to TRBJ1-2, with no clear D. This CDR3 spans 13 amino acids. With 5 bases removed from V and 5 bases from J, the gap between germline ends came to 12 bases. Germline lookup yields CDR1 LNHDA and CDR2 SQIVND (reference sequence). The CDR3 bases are TGTGCCAGTAGTGAGAATCCGGGTTATGGCTACACCTTC. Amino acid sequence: CASSENPGYGYTF. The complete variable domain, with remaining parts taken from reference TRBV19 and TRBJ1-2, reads DGGITQSPKYLFRKEGQNVTLSCEQNLNHDAMYWYRQDPGQGLRLIYYSQIVNDFQKGDIAEGYSVSREKKESFPLTVTSAQKNPTAFYLCASSENPGYGYTFGSGTRLTVV.

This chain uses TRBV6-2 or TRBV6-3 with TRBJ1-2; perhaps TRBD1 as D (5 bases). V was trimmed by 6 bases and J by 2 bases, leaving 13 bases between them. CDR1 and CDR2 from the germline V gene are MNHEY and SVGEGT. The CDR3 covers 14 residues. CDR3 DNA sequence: TGTGCCAGCAGGGAGACAGTTCTCAACTATGGCTACACCTTC. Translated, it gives CASRETVLNYGYTF.

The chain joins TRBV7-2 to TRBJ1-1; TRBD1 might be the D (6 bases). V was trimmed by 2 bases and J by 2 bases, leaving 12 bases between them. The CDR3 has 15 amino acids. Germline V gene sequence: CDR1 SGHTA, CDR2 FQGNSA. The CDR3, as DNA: TGTGCCAGCAGCTTAACGGACAGATACAACACTGAAGCTTTCTTT. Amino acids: CASSLTDRYNTEAFF.

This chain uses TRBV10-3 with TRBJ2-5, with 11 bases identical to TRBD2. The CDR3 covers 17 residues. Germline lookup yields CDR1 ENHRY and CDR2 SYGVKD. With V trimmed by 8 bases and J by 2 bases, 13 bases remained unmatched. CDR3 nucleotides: TGTGCCATCGCCCCTCACGGATCTAGCGGGGGGCAAGAGACCCAGTACTTC. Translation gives CAIAPHGSSGGQETQYF.

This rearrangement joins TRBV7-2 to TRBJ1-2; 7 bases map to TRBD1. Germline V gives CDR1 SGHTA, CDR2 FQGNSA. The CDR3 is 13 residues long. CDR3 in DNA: TGTGCAGCAACAGGGGAGGGATTCTATGGCTACACCTTC. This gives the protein CAATGEGFYGYTF.